This T cell receptor (beta chain) was identified in a study of lymphopenia after photon versus proton radiotherapy. Method: immunoSEQ multiplex PCR; TCRdb's copy keeps in-frame clones and lacks some. The table records about 42,000 clones, approximately 82% of them present only once. Losses at the gene ends were 1 base for V and 5 bases for J; bases not matched to a gene: 3. The germline V gene has CDR1 SGHTA and CDR2 FQGNSA. This CDR3 contains 15 residues. This receptor was obtained from a woman in her 70s with pancreatic cancer. The sample was peripheral blood, taken from a patient treated with proton-based radiotherapy. V gene TRBV7-2 combines with J gene TRBJ2-2, with 8 bases aligning to TRBD2. CDR3 residues: CASSLEIAGTGELFF. As DNA, the CDR3 is TGTGCCAGCAGCTTAGAAATAGCGGGGACCGGGGAGCTGTTTTTT. The whole variable domain, filled in from reference TRBV7-2 and TRBJ2-2, reads GAGVSQSPSNKVTEKGKDVELRCDPISGHTALYWYRQSLGQGLEFLIYFQGNSAPDKSGLPSDRFSAERTGGSVSTLTIQRTQQEDSAVYLCASSLEIAGTGELFFGEGSRLTVL.